The clone carrying this T cell receptor beta chain was recorded once. It was with 60 Vbeta and 13 Jbeta primers that the PCR ran. The protocol was immunoSEQ multiplex PCR, while the TCRdb copy is restricted to in-frame clones and leaves out a portion. The table lists more than 100,000 clones, about 80% of them singletons. The sample comes from a study of cytomegalovirus exposure and HLA in healthy donors. Trimming at V came to 10 bases and at J to 11 bases, leaving 18 bases not matched to a gene. The CDR3 has 16 amino acids. Looked up from germline, CDR1 is ENHRY and CDR2 is SYGVKD. The V call is TRBV10-3, the J call TRBJ1-6, with 9 positions matching TRBD1. This TCR was sampled from a man aged 35 to 55 in good health and CMV-seronegative. The sample consisted of PBMCs. CDR3 bases: TGTGCCACGAGGGGGACAGGGAGTAACTTCATGACACCCCTCCACTTT. Its translation is CATRGTGSNFMTPLHF.